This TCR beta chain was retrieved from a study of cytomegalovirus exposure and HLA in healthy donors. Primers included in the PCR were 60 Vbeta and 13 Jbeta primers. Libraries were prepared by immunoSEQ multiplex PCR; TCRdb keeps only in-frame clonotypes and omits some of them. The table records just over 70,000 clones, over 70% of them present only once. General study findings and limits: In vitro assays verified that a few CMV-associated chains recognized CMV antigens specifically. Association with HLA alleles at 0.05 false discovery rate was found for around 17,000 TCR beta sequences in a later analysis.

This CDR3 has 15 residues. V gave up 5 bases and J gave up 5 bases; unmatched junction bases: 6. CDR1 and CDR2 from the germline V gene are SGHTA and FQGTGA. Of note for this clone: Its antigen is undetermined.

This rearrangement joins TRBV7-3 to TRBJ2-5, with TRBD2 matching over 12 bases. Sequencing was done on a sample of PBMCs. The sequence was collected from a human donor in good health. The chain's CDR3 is CASSLTLAGGETQYF. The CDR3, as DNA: TGTGCCAGCAGCCTGACTCTAGCGGGAGGGGAGACCCAGTACTTC.